Presented here are 32 T cell receptor beta chains from one specimen sequenced in a study of T-cell memory formation after mild COVID-19. Each CDR3 protein gets one entry after TCRdb re-called the 5' RACE reads with MiXCR. The table shows around 99,000 distinct CDR3 sequences, with 14% occurring only once. Sequencing was carried out using PBMCs or a T cell subset sorted from them (not recorded which). Source of these receptors: a man younger than 30 who had mild COVID-19 (a few samples of this study predate the infection). Cell type and time point are not known.

This clonotype was counted a few times. The V gene is TRBV4-2, the J gene TRBJ2-3, with TRBD2 identical over 9 bases. The CDR3 has 16 residues. V lost 0 bases, J lost 6 bases, and 7 bases stayed unmatched. Germline CDR1 reads LGHNA; CDR2 reads YNFKEQ. For the CDR3, the DNA is TGTGCCAGCAGCCAAGAGGGCGGGGGGGCCTCGGATACGCAGTATTTT. It yields the protein CASSQEGGGASDTQYF.

V usage is TRBV7-9 and J usage is TRBJ2-7; 8 bases are a match to TRBD2. The trim removed 6 bases at V and 6 bases at J, leaving 7 bases unmatched. This CDR3 has 13 residues. Germline CDR1 reads SEHNR; CDR2 reads FQNEAQ (reference sequence). Written as DNA, the CDR3 is TGTGCCAGCAGTTACGGGGGGGTCGGCGAGCAGTACGTC. Encoded protein: CASSYGGVGEQYV.

The V and J genes are TRBV7-2 and TRBJ2-3; TRBD1 agrees at 7 bases. The CDR3 spans 15 residues. Germline V gives CDR1 SGHTA, CDR2 FQGNSA. Unmatched junction bases numbered 7, after V lost 3 bases and J lost 4 bases. The CDR3 is CASSFRGRIPDTQYF. The CDR3 region has the DNA TGTGCCAGCAGCTTTAGGGGGCGCATCCCAGATACGCAGTATTTT.

This chain connects TRBV6-5 to TRBJ2-5; D tentatively reads TRBD1 or TRBD2 (5 bases each). Trimming removed 2 bases at V and 5 bases at J, with 9 bases between. This CDR3 has 13 residues. The germline V gene encodes CDR1 MNHEY and CDR2 SVGAGI. The CDR3 region is CASSYSREETQYF. In nucleotides, the CDR3 is TGTGCCAGCAGTTACAGCAGGGAGGAGACCCAGTACTTC.

This clonotype was seen only a few times. The J gene is TRBJ2-7, the V gene TRBV6-5; D gene uncertain. CDR1 is MNHEY and CDR2 is SVGAGI in the germline V gene. The CDR3 runs 13 residues. Trimming removed 2 bases at V and 5 bases at J, with 10 bases between. CDR3 sequence (DNA): TGTGCCAGCAGTTACGGCCAGACGAACGAGCAGTACTTC. Translating gives CASSYGQTNEQYF.

This clonotype was counted many times. This chain uses TRBV6-5 with TRBJ2-1; D possibly uses TRBD1 or TRBD2 (5 bases each). This CDR3 is 14 amino acids long. V was cut by 0 bases and J by 11 bases, with 14 bases left in between. Looked up from germline, CDR1 is MNHEY and CDR2 is SVGAGI. The CDR3 nucleotides read TGTGCCAGCAGTTACTCGAGGGGAGAAAGGCAGCAGTTCTTC. Residues: CASSYSRGERQQFF.

The chain employs TRBV20-1 and TRBJ2-2, with D uncertain. Between the trimmed V and J ends, which lost 6 bases and 4 bases, there was a span of 15 bases. Germline V CDR1 and CDR2: DFQATT, SNEGSKA (reference sequence). The CDR3 has 14 residues. Here the CDR3 reads CSARRSFLTGELFF. CDR3 in DNA: TGCAGTGCGCGAAGGTCCTTCCTCACCGGGGAGCTGTTTTTT.

The chain couples TRBV12-3 or TRBV12-4 to TRBJ2-1, with TRBD2 as a possible D gene (5 bases). V lost 2 bases, J lost 8 bases, and 10 bases lay in between. The CDR3 is 13 residues long. The chain's CDR3 is CASSLTAVDEQFF. DNA for the CDR3: TGTGCCAGCAGTTTAACAGCGGTTGATGAGCAGTTCTTC.

This clonotype was observed a few times. The chain couples TRBV12-5 to TRBJ2-5, with TRBD1 identical over 9 bases. The CDR3 consists of 13 residues. Germline V gene data show CDR1 as LGHNT and CDR2 as FRNRAP. With 5 bases clipped from V and 5 bases from J, the junction kept 3 bases outside the gene matches. The CDR3 bases are TGTGCTAGTGGTACAGGGGGCCGGGAGACCCAGTACTTC. It yields the protein CASGTGGRETQYF.

This clonotype appeared a few times. The chain links TRBV10-3 to TRBJ1-5, with D tentatively TRBD1 (5 bases). Germline V gene sequence: CDR1 ENHRY, CDR2 SYGVKD. The CDR3 consists of 16 residues. Trimming pared 3 bases from V and 3 bases from J, leaving 15 bases between. CDR3 residues: CAISDLGDSPNQPQHF. The DNA of the CDR3 is TGTGCCATCAGTGATCTGGGCGACAGTCCCAATCAGCCCCAGCATTTT.

Note on this clonotype: The junction and the germline gene differ at one end; a read error may be behind it. This CDR3 reads CAISLILAQGHF. The CDR3 bases are TGTGCCATCAGCTTAATTCTGGCACAAGGCCACTTT. This chain joins TRBV7-3 and TRBJ1-6; D is unresolved. This CDR3 region has 12 residues. CDR1 and CDR2 from the germline V gene are SGHTA and FQGTGA. Combining the CDR3 with reference TRBV7-3 and TRBJ1-6 gives the whole variable domain GAGVSQTPSNKVTEKGKYVELRCDPISGHTALYWYRQSLGQGPEFLIYFQGTGAADDSGLPNDRFFAVRPEGSVSTLKIQRTERGDSAVYLCAISLILAQGHFGNGTRLTVT.

This clonotype was observed a few times. The V and J genes are TRBV27 and TRBJ2-7, with D maybe TRBD1 (5 bases). The CDR3 is made up of 14 amino acids. V shed 5 bases and J shed 3 bases, with 14 bases lying between them. The V gene's germline CDR1 is MNHEY and CDR2 SMNVEV (reference sequence). CDR3 amino acids: CASSPTSRGYEQYV. The CDR3 DNA follows: TGTGCCAGCAGTCCTACTTCTAGGGGCTACGAGCAGTACGTC.

The chain carries TRBV19 and TRBJ2-7; a weak D match, TRBD2 (7 bases). Germline values: CDR1 LNHDA, CDR2 SQIVND (reference sequence). V lost 9 bases and J lost 0, with 15 bases in between. The CDR3 is made up of 14 amino acids. In DNA form, the CDR3 reads TGTGCCAGGACCCGGGGGGCGAGCTCCTACGAGCAGTACTTC. Translating gives CARTRGASSYEQYF.

This clonotype appeared a few times. This rearrangement joins TRBV28 to TRBJ1-6, with D maybe TRBD1 (5 bases). This CDR3 has 17 amino acids. Germline V gives CDR1 MDHEN, CDR2 SYDVKM. V gave up 6 bases and J gave up 8 bases, with 23 bases separating them. The CDR3 protein is CASSGTGGRAWDSPLHF. The CDR3 DNA sequence: TGTGCCAGCAGCGGAACCGGTGGCAGGGCATGGGATTCACCCCTCCACTTT.

This clonotype was observed a handful of times. The chain uses TRBV5-1 and TRBJ2-7, with no clear D. The germline V gene has CDR1 SGHRS and CDR2 YFSETQ. The CDR3 spans 14 residues. V dropped 3 bases and J dropped 1 base, with 11 bases sitting between them. The CDR3 DNA is TGCGCCAGCAGCTGGTGGGTTGGGTCCTACGAGCAGTACTTC. This encodes CASSWWVGSYEQYF. Full variable domain (rest looked up from reference TRBV5-1 and TRBJ2-7): KAGVTQTPRYLIKTRGQQVTLSCSPISGHRSVSWYQQTPGQGLQFLFEYFSETQRNKGNFPGRFSGRQFSNSRSEMNVSTLELGDSALYLCASSWWVGSYEQYFGPGTRLTVT.

There are a few counts of this clonotype. The chain is built from TRBV12-3 or TRBV12-4 and TRBJ2-3; TRBD2 matches at 7 bases. The CDR3 consists of 13 residues. J was trimmed by 6 bases and V by 8 bases; bases with no gene match: 8. The CDR3 loop is CASGGDSFDTQYF. CDR3 bases: TGTGCCAGCGGGGGGGACTCTTTCGATACGCAGTATTTT.

This clonotype was seen ten or more times. The CDR3 nucleotides are TGCGCCAGCAGCTTGGTTCCTCAGGAGGGTCAGCCCCAGCATTTT. Amino acid sequence: CASSLVPQEGQPQHF. The chain recombines TRBV5-1 with TRBJ1-5; D gene uncertain. CDR3 length: 15 amino acids. Germline values: CDR1 SGHRS, CDR2 YFSETQ. V lost 0 bases to trimming and J lost 6 bases, with 13 bases between them.

This clonotype has only a few counts. V usage is TRBV7-9 and J usage is TRBJ1-2; perhaps TRBD1 as D (5 bases). The CDR3 consists of 14 residues. Trimming pared 0 bases from V and 3 bases from J, leaving 8 bases between. Germline V gene lookup returns CDR1 SEHNR and CDR2 FQNEAQ (reference sequence). The CDR3 is CASSLAPQDYGYTF. The CDR3 nucleotides are TGTGCCAGCAGCTTAGCACCACAGGACTATGGCTACACCTTC.

This clonotype showed up many times. This sequence joins TRBV5-1 and TRBJ2-1; a possible D gene is TRBD1 (7 bases). V dropped 4 bases and J dropped 12 bases, with 23 bases sitting between them. CDR1 is SGHRS and CDR2 is YFSETQ in the germline V gene. The CDR3 has 15 residues. The CDR3 DNA reads TGCGCCAGCAGCGTCGCTACTTCAGGGGGGCCCTGGCAGTTCTTC. As protein: CASSVATSGGPWQFF.

This clonotype was counted many times. The chain joins TRBV5-6 to TRBJ2-3, with D possibly called TRBD1 or TRBD2 (5 bases each). Trimming shortened V by 4 bases and J by 3 bases, and 6 bases separated the two germline ends. CDR1 and CDR2 from the germline V gene are SGHDT and YYEEEE. This CDR3 region has 12 residues. The CDR3 sequence: CASSEGTDTQYF. The CDR3 nucleotides are TGTGCCAGCAGCGAGGGGACAGATACGCAGTATTTT.

This clonotype was seen a handful of times. V and J are TRBV28 and TRBJ2-3; TRBD2 aligns across 9 bases. After removal of 0 bases from V and 2 bases from J, the junction contained 3 bases not matched to a gene. Germline V lookup: CDR1 MDHEN, CDR2 SYDVKM. The CDR3 loop spans 16 amino acids. CDR3 DNA sequence: TGTGCCAGCAGTTTATGGGGCGGGGGGGTCACAGATACGCAGTATTTT. Translation gives CASSLWGGGVTDTQYF.

This clonotype was seen repeatedly, ten times or more. The chain recombines TRBV24-1 with TRBJ2-3, with D unclear. Per germline, CDR1 KGHDR and CDR2 SFDVKD. Trimming took off 3 bases at V and 6 bases at J, with 12 bases between the two ends. The CDR3 has 14 residues. Here the CDR3 DNA reads TGTGCCACCAGTGATCACCAGTCCTTGGATACGCAGTATTTT. Translating it yields CATSDHQSLDTQYF.

This clonotype was found a few times. V usage is TRBV4-3 and J usage is TRBJ1-5, with D unclear. The V gene's germline CDR1 is LGHNA and CDR2 YSLEER. This CDR3 region has 16 residues. Trimming pared 0 bases from V and 6 bases from J, leaving 15 bases between. The CDR3 loop reads CASSQDRKVAGQPQHF. The CDR3 DNA is TGCGCCAGCAGCCAAGATCGGAAGGTAGCCGGTCAGCCCCAGCATTTT.

The chain links TRBV27 to TRBJ2-3; 7 bases are a match to TRBD2. The CDR3 sequence is 15 residues long. Germline V lookup: CDR1 MNHEY, CDR2 SMNVEV (reference sequence). V lost 3 bases to trimming and J lost 0 bases; unmatched junction nucleotides: 3. The CDR3 region is CASSFLGGSTDTQYF. The CDR3 nucleotides are TGTGCCAGCAGTTTCTTGGGGGGGAGCACAGATACGCAGTATTTT.

The J gene is TRBJ1-2, the V gene TRBV29-1, with TRBD1 matching 11 bases. The CDR3 spans 15 residues. Germline lookup yields CDR1 SQVTM and CDR2 ANQGSEA. The V segment lost 1 base and the J segment 7 bases; nucleotides outside the gene matches: 8. The CDR3 nucleotides read TGCAGCGTTGAAGCCCTTGGACAGGGGGCGAGTGGCTACACCTTC. Translating gives CSVEALGQGASGYTF.

The rearrangement uses TRBV4-3 and TRBJ1-5, with D unresolved. CDR3 length equals 15 residues. CDR1 and CDR2 (germline): LGHNA, YSLEER. V gave up 0 bases and J gave up 2 bases, with 8 bases separating them. The CDR3 reads CASSQDGRGNQPQHF. The CDR3 region has the DNA TGCGCCAGCAGCCAAGACGGTCGGGGCAATCAGCCCCAGCATTTT.

The chain employs TRBV4-2 and TRBJ2-2; weak D call: TRBD2 (5 bases). The CDR3 consists of 14 residues. V dropped 4 bases and J dropped 6 bases, with 12 bases sitting between them. Germline CDR1 LGHNA, CDR2 YNFKEQ. CDR3 DNA: TGTGCCAGCAGCCCCTCCAACGGGGCCGGGGAGCTGTTTTTT. This sequence encodes CASSPSNGAGELFF.

This clonotype was observed a handful of times. V usage is TRBV10-3 and J usage is TRBJ2-7, with TRBD1 identical over 9 bases. The germline V gene encodes CDR1 ENHRY and CDR2 SYGVKD. V was clipped by 2 bases and J by 2 bases; unmatched bases: 7. The CDR3 is made up of 16 amino acids. The DNA for the CDR3 is TGTGCCATCAGTGAGCGTAGGACAGGGGCGACCTACGAGCAGTACTTC. It is translated as CAISERRTGATYEQYF.

Only a few counts were recorded for this clonotype. The chain employs TRBV4-1 and TRBJ2-7; TRBD1 matches at 7 bases. This CDR3 is built from 14 residues. From germline, CDR1 is MGHRA and CDR2 YSYEKL. V shed 4 bases and J 2 bases; nucleotides not matched to a gene: 5. CDR3: CASSPPGQTYEQYF. For the CDR3, the DNA is TGCGCCAGCAGCCCCCCGGGACAGACCTACGAGCAGTACTTC.

The chain employs TRBV4-1 and TRBJ1-6, with TRBD1 matching 11 bases. The CDR3 covers 15 residues. Germline-derived CDR1 and CDR2 are MGHRA and YSYEKL. V trimming: 1 base; J trimming: 9 bases; junction bases outside the gene matches: 2. CDR3 region: CASSQVGTGGSPLHF. For the CDR3, the DNA is TGCGCCAGCAGCCAAGTTGGGACAGGGGGTTCACCCCTCCACTTT.

This clonotype was seen more than once but under ten times. The chain carries TRBV3-1 and TRBJ2-3; 8 nucleotides agree with TRBD2. This CDR3 region has 18 residues. Trimming at V came to 2 bases and at J to 1 base, leaving 11 bases not matched to a gene. Germline CDR1 is LGHDT and CDR2 is YNNKEL (reference sequence). CDR3 sequence (DNA): TGTGCCAGCAGCCAATCCAGCGGGGGTTCATTGGGCACAGATACGCAGTATTTT. Protein product: CASSQSSGGSLGTDTQYF.

This rearrangement joins TRBV5-1 to TRBJ2-1; the D is unclear. This CDR3 region has 15 residues. CDR1 is SGHRS and CDR2 is YFSETQ in the germline V gene. V was clipped by 0 bases and J by 9 bases, with 16 bases between them. The CDR3 sequence: CASSLVDSSTLEQFF. CDR3 sequence (DNA): TGCGCCAGCAGCTTGGTGGATAGTTCTACACTTGAGCAGTTCTTC.